A few counts support the clone carrying this T cell receptor beta chain. Its antigen remains unidentified. A second PCR of about 7 to 11 cycles used a sample-barcoded 5' primer and a J-beta primer mix. Each CDR3 protein gets one entry after TCRdb re-called the 5' RACE reads with MiXCR. The sample includes 1,100,000 or so distinct CDR3 sequences, 40% to 45% seen only once; the top ten take approximately 17%. This sample is part of a study of blood T cells in healthy people across ages. General observations from the study: Long-lived donors exceeded aged donors in naive CD4+ cells and diversity.

Isolation yielded PBMCs, at least 6 million per sample, in every case. This CDR3 region has 14 residues. CDR1 is SEHNR and CDR2 is FQNEAQ in the germline V gene (reference sequence). V was cut by 7 bases and J by 2 bases, with 14 bases left in between. Specimen: blood. The rearrangement links TRBV7-9 to TRBJ2-5; D remains unclear. The TCR originated in a woman aged 60-70 years in good health. CDR3 amino acids: CASTEPEQQETQYF. The CDR3 coding sequence is TGTGCCAGCACCGAGCCGGAGCAACAAGAGACCCAGTACTTC.